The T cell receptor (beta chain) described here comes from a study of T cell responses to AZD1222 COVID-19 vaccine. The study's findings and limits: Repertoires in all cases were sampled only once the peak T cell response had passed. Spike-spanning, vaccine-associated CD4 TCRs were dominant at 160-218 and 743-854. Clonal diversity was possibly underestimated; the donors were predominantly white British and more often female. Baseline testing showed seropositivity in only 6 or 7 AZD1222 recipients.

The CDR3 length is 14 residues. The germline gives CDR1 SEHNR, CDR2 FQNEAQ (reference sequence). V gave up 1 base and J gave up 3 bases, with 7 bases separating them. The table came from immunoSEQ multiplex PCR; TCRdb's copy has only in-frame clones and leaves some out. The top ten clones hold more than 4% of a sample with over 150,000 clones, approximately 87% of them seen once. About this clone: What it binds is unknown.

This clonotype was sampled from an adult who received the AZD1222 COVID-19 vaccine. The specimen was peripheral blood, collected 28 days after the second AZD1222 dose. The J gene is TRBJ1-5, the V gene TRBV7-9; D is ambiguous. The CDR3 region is CASSLGDTNQPQHF. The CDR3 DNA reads TGTGCCAGCAGCTTAGGTGATACCAATCAGCCCCAGCATTTT.